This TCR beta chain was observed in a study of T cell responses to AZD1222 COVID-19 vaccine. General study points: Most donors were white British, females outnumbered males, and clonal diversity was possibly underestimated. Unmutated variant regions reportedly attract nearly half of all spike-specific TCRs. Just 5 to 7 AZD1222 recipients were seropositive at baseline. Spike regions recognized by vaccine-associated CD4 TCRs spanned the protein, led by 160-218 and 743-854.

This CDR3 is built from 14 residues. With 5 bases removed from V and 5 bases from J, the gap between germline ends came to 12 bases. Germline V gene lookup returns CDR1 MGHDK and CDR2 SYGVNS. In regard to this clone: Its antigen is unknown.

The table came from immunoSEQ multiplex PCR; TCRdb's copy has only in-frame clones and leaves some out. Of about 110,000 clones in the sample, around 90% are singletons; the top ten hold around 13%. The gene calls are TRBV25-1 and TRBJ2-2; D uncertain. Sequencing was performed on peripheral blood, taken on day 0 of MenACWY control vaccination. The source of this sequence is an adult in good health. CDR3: CASSWPRVTGELFF. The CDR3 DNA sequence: TGTGCCAGCAGTTGGCCCCGGGTGACCGGGGAGCTGTTTTTT.